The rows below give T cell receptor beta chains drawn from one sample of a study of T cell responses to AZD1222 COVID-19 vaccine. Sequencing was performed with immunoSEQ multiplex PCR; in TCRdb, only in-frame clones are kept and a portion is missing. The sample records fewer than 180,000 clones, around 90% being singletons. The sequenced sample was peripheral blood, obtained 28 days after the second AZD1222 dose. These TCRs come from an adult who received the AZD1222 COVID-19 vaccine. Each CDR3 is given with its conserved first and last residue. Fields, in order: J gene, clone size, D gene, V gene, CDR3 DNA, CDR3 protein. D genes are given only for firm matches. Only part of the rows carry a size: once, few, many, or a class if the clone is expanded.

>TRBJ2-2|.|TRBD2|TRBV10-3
TGTGCCATCAGTGAGGAGGGAGGGGACACCGGGGAGCTGTTTTTT
CAISEEGGDTGELFF
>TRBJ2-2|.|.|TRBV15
TGTGCCACCAGCCGGGCTAGCACTAACACCGGGGAGCTGTTTTTT
CATSRASTNTGELFF
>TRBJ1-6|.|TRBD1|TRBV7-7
TGTGCCAGCAGCTTAGCTCCGACAGGGAGCTCCTATAATTCACCCCTCCACTTT
CASSLAPTGSSYNSPLHF
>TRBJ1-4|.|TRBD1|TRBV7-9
TGTGCCAGCAGCCACGGACAGGGGGCATCTAATGAAAAACTGTTTTTT
CASSHGQGASNEKLFF
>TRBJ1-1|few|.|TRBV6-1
TGTGCCAGCAGCGAACCCAGGAGTAGAGGGAACACTGAAGCTTTCTTT
CASSEPRSRGNTEAFF
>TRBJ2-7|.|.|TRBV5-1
TGCGCCAGCAGCTTCGAAGGGCCGAGTGGGGAGCAGTACTTC
CASSFEGPSGEQYF
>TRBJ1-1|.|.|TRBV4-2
TGTGCCAGCAGGGTGATTGGTGGCACTGAAGCTTTCTTT
CASRVIGGTEAFF
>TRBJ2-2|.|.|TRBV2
TGTGCCAGCAGCGAAGTCTCCACCGGGGAGCTGTTTTTT
CASSEVSTGELFF
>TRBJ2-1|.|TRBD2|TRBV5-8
TGTGCCAGCAGCTTGGGGGTTTCAGCGGGAGGGCCAGATGAGCAGTTCTTC
CASSLGVSAGGPDEQFF
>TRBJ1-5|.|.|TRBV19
TGTGCCAGCACGACTAGTGCGGGAACGGGCAGTTATAGCAATCAGCCCCAGCATTTT
CASTTSAGTGSYSNQPQHF
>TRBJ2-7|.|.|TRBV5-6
TGTGCCAGCAGCTTCGCCTCTGTTAAGGTTTACGAGCAGTACTTC
CASSFASVKVYEQYF
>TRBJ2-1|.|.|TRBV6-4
TGTGCCAGCAGTGACTCGGGGGGACACAATGAGCAGTTCTTC
CASSDSGGHNEQFF
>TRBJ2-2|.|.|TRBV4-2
TGTGCCAGCAGCCAAGCAGGGCCGCCCGGGGAGCTGTTTTTT
CASSQAGPPGELFF
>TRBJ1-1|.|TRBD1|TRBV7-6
TGTGCCAGCAGTAGCACCGGGACAGCGAACACTGAAGCTTTCTTT
CASSSTGTANTEAFF
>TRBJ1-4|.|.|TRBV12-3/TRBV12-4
TGTGCCAGCAGTCATGGACAGTTAGAAAAACTGTTTTTT
CASSHGQLEKLFF
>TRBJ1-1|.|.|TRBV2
TGTGCCAGCAGTGAAAGCAGGGCAGGGAACACTGAAGCTTTCTTT
CASSESRAGNTEAFF
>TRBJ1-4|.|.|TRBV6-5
TGTGCCAGCAGTTATAATCTGGGGTTAACTAATGAAAAACTGTTTTTT
CASSYNLGLTNEKLFF
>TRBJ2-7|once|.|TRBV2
TGTGCCAGCAGTGGGCGGTACGAGCAGTACTTC
CASSGRYEQYF
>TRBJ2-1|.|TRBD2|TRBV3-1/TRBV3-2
TGTGCCAGCAGCCAGGATTTGGGACTAAGGTACAATGAGCAGTTCTTC
CASSQDLGLRYNEQFF
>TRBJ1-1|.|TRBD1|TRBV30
TGTGCCTGGTCCGGGACAGATACAAACACTGAAGCTTTCTTT
CAWSGTDTNTEAFF
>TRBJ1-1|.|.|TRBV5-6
TGTGCCAGCAGCTTCGGGGGGAGGATGAACACTGAAGCTTTCTTT
CASSFGGRMNTEAFF
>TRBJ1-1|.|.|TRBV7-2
TGTGCCAGCAGCTTGGCAGGTCAGGTGAACACTGAAGCTTTCTTT
CASSLAGQVNTEAFF
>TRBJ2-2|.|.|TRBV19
TGTGCCAGTAGTATCTTAGTCGGGGAGCTGTTTTTT
CASSILVGELFF
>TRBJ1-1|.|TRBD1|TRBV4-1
TGCGCCAGCAGCCGCACCGGGGGACAGGGGGTTTTGAACACTGAAGCTTTCTTT
CASSRTGGQGVLNTEAFF
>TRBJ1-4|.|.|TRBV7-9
TGTGCCAGCAGCTTAGTTGAGGGGAACGGAAAACTGTTTTTT
CASSLVEGNGKLFF
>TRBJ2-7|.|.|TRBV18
TGTGCCAGCTCACCCCAGGTTGTAGGGGGAGGGTACGAGCAGTACTTC
CASSPQVVGGGYEQYF
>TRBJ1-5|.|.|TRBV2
TGTGCCAGCAAATTTAGCGCTTTATATAGCAATCAGCCCCAGCATTTT
CASKFSALYSNQPQHF